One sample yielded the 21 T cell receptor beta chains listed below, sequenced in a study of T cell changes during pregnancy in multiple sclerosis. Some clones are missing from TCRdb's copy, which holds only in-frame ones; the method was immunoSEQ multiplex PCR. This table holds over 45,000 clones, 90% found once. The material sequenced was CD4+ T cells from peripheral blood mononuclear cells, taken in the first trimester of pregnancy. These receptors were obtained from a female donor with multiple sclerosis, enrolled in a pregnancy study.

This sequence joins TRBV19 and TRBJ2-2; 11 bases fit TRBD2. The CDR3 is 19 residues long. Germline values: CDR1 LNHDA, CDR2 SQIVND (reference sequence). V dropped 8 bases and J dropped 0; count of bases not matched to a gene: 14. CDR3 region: CASFKGTSGERANTGELFF. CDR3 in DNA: TGTGCCAGTTTTAAGGGGACTAGCGGTGAAAGGGCGAACACCGGGGAGCTGTTTTTT.

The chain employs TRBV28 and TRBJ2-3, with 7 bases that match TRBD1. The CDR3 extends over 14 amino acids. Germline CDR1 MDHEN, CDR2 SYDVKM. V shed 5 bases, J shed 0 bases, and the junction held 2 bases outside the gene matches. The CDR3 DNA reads TGTGCCAGCAGTCCAGGGGGTAGCACAGATACGCAGTATTTT. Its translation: CASSPGGSTDTQYF.

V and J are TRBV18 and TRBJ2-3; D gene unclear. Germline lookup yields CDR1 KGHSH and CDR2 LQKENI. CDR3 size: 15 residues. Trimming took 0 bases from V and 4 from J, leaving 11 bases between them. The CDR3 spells CASSPPSVPPDTQYF. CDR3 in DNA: TGTGCCAGCTCACCACCGAGCGTCCCCCCAGATACGCAGTATTTT.

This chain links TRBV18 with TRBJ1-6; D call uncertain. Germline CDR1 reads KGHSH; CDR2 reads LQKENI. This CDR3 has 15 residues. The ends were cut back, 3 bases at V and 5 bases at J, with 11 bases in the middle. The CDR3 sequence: CASSPDLGDNSPLHF. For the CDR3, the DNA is TGTGCCAGCTCACCGGACCTCGGGGATAATTCACCCCTCCACTTT.

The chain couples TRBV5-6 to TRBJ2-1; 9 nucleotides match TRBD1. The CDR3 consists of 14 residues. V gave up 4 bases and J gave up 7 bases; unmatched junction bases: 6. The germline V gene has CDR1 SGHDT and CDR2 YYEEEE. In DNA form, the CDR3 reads TGTGCCAGCAGCCCCCGGGACAGGGAAAATGAGCAGTTCTTC. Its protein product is CASSPRDRENEQFF.

The CDR3 protein is CASSNLGLADYNEQFF. DNA of the CDR3: TGTGCCAGCAGCAACCTGGGACTAGCGGACTACAATGAGCAGTTCTTC. J is TRBJ2-1 and V is TRBV5-6; 11 nucleotides align to TRBD2. Germline V gene sequence: CDR1 SGHDT, CDR2 YYEEEE. CDR3 size: 16 residues. Unmatched junction bases numbered 6, after V lost 4 bases and J lost 3 bases. Full variable domain (rest looked up from reference TRBV5-6 and TRBJ2-1): DAGVTQSPTHLIKTRGQQVTLRCSPKSGHDTVSWYQQALGQGPQFIFQYYEEEERQRGNFPDRFSGHQFPNYSSELNVNALLLGDSALYLCASSNLGLADYNEQFFGPGTRLTVL.

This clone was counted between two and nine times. CDR3 protein: CASRSTALSYEQYF. The DNA of the CDR3 is TGTGCCAGTAGGTCGACAGCGTTATCCTACGAGCAGTACTTC. The genes are TRBV19 and TRBJ2-7, with a tentative D call TRBD1 (5 bases). Trimming stripped 6 bases from V and 1 base from J, with 13 bases between. This CDR3 is built from 14 residues. Germline CDR1 reads LNHDA; CDR2 reads SQIVND (reference sequence).

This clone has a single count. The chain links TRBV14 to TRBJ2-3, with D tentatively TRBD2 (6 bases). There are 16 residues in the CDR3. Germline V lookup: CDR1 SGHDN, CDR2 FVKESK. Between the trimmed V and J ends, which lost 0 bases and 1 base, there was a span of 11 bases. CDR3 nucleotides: TGTGCCAGCAGCCAAGATTGGGGACTTGGCACAGATACGCAGTATTTT. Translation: CASSQDWGLGTDTQYF.

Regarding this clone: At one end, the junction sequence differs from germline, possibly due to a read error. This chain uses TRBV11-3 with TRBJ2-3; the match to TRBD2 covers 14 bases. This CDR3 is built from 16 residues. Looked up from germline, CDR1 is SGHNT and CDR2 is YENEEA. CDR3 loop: CASSPGTSGSKDTQYF. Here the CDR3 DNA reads TGTGCCAGCAGCCCCGGGACTAGCGGGAGCAAAGATACGCAGTATTTT.

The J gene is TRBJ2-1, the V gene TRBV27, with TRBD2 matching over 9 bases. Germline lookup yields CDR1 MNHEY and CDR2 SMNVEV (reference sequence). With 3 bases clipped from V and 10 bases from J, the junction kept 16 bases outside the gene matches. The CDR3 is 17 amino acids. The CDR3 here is CASSLILPAGGPREQFF. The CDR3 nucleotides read TGTGCCAGCAGTTTGATCCTGCCGGCGGGAGGGCCTAGGGAGCAGTTCTTC.

The DNA for the CDR3 is TGCGCCAGCAGCTGGAATACAGGGGGCGCGGAAAAACTGTTTTTT. This codes for CASSWNTGGAEKLFF. The chain links TRBV5-1 to TRBJ1-4, with 9 nucleotides matching TRBD1. J gave up 8 bases and V 3 bases, and 8 bases lay outside the gene matches. The CDR3 consists of 15 residues. The germline V gene encodes CDR1 SGHRS and CDR2 YFSETQ.

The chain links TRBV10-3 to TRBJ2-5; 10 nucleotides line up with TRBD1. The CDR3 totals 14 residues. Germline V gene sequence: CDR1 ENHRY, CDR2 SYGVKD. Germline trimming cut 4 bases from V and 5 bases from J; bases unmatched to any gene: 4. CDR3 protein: CAISGQGAMETQYF. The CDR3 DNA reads TGTGCCATCAGTGGACAGGGGGCAATGGAGACCCAGTACTTC.

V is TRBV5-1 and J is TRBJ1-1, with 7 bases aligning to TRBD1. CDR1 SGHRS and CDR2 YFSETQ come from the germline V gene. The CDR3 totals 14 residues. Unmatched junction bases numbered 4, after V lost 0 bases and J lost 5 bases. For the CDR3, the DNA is TGCGCCAGCAGCTTGGACAGGGGTATGACTGAAGCTTTCTTT. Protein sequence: CASSLDRGMTEAFF.

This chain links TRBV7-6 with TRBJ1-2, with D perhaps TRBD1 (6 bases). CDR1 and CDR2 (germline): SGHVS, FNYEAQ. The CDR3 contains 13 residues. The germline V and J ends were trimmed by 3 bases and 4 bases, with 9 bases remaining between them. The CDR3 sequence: CASSFGGLYGYTF. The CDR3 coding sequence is TGTGCCAGCAGCTTTGGGGGCCTCTATGGCTACACCTTC.

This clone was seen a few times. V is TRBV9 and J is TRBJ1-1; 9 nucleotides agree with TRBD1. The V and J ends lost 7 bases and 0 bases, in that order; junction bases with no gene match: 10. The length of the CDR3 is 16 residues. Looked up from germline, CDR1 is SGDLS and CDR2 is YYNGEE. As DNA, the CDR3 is TGTGCCAGCTCACGGACAGGGGATATAATGAACACTGAAGCTTTCTTT. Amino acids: CASSRTGDIMNTEAFF.

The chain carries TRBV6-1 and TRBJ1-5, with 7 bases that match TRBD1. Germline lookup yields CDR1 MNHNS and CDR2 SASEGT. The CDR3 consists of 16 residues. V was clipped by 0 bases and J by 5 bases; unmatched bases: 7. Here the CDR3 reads CASSEARDRKYQPQHF. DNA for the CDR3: TGTGCCAGCAGTGAAGCTCGGGACAGAAAATATCAGCCCCAGCATTTT.

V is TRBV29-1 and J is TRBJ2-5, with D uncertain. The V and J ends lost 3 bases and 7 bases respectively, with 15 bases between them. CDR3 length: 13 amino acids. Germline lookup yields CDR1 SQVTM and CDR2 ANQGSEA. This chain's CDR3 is CSVDGASSGTQYF. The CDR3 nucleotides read TGCAGCGTTGACGGCGCGTCGTCGGGGACCCAGTACTTC.

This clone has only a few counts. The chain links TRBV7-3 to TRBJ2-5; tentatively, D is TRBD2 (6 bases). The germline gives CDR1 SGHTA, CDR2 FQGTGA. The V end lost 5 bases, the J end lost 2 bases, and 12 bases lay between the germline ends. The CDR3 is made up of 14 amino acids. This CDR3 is CASSRARGQETQYF. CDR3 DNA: TGTGCCAGCAGCCGGGCCCGGGGGCAAGAGACCCAGTACTTC.

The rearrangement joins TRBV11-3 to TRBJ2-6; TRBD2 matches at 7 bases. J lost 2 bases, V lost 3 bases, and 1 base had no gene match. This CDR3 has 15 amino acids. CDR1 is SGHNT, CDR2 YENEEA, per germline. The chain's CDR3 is CASSLGGAGANVLTF. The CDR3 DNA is TGTGCCAGCAGCTTGGGGGGGGCTGGGGCCAACGTCCTGACTTTC.

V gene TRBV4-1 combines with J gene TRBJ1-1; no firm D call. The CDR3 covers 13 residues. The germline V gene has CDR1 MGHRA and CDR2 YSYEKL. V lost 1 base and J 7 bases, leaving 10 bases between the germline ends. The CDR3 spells CASSQALFVEAFF. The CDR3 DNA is TGCGCCAGCAGCCAAGCCCTGTTTGTTGAAGCTTTCTTT.

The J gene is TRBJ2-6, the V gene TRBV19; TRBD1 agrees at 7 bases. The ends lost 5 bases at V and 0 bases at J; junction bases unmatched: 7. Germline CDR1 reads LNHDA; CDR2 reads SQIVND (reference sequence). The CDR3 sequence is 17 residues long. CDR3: CASSSDRFVSGANVLTF. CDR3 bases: TGTGCCAGTAGTTCGGACAGGTTCGTCTCTGGGGCCAACGTCCTGACTTTC.